The rows below give T cell receptor beta chains drawn from one sample of a study of cytomegalovirus exposure and HLA in healthy donors. The data were produced by immunoSEQ multiplex PCR, yet TCRdb's version contains in-frame clones alone and is incomplete. Among around 140,000 clones, approximately 77% were seen once, and the ten largest hold 1.3% to 1.5%. The sequencing sample was made of PBMCs. The receptors derive from a woman between 40 and 55 years old in good health and CMV-seronegative. The CDR3 runs from the conserved cysteine through the conserved F or W. Each record gives: D gene, clone size, V gene, J gene, CDR3 DNA, CDR3 protein. The D gene is left open where the match is weak. Rows give clone size only sometimes, using once, few, many, or a class for an expanded clone.

>TRBD1|few|TRBV6-6|TRBJ1-5
TGTGCCAGCAAGGGACAGGGGTATCAGCCCCAGCATTTT
CASKGQGYQPQHF
>-|-|TRBV6-1|TRBJ1-2
TGTGCCAGCAGTGAATATCAGGGGCCGGGGTATGGCTACACCTTC
CASSEYQGPGYGYTF
>-|few|TRBV2|TRBJ1-1
TGTGCCAGCAGACTACAAGGGGGTGCCAACACTGAAGCTTTCTTT
CASRLQGGANTEAFF
>TRBD1|-|TRBV6-6|TRBJ2-7
TGTGCCAGCAGTTCCACCCGACAGGGCTACGAGCAGTACTTC
CASSSTRQGYEQYF
>-|-|TRBV27|TRBJ1-6
TGTGCCAGCAGCCTTCTCCGGGGGACACCCCTCCACTTT
CASSLLRGTPLHF
>-|-|TRBV7-2|TRBJ1-2
TGTGCCAGCAGCTCAGGGGAGGGTGGCTACACCTTC
CASSSGEGGYTF
>TRBD1|-|TRBV10-1|TRBJ2-7
TGCGCCAGCCTCGAAGGACAGGGGGCTTATTTTTGGGCCTACGAGCAGTACTTC
CASLEGQGAYFWAYEQYF
>TRBD2|-|TRBV10-3|TRBJ2-3
TGTGCCATCAAGCGGGGGGGAAGCACAGATACGCAGTATTTT
CAIKRGGSTDTQYF
>-|once|TRBV18|TRBJ2-3
TGTGCCAGCTCACCGAGACAAGCAGATACGCAGTATTTT
CASSPRQADTQYF
>TRBD1|-|TRBV2|TRBJ1-2
TGTGCCAGCTGTCTGGCCGACAGGGGGGGAGGATATGGCTACACCTTC
CASCLADRGGGYGYTF
>-|-|TRBV25-1|TRBJ2-7
TGTGCCAGCAGCCCGGGTCTTTCCTACGAGCAGTACTTC
CASSPGLSYEQYF
>-|-|TRBV4-3|TRBJ1-2
TGCGCCAGCAGCCAAGATTACCAGGGATGGGGCTACACCTTC
CASSQDYQGWGYTF
>TRBD1|-|TRBV7-8|TRBJ2-7
TGTGCCAGCAGCTTAGCGACAGGGGCCTACGAGCAGTACTTC
CASSLATGAYEQYF
>TRBD1|-|TRBV7-9|TRBJ1-6
TGTGCCAGCAGCGTACAGGGGGGAGGGAGTTCACCCCTCCACTTT
CASSVQGGGSSPLHF
>-|-|TRBV11-2|TRBJ2-2
TGTGCCAGCAGCTCTGGGACACCCGGCACCGGGGAGCTGTTTTTT
CASSSGTPGTGELFF
>TRBD2|-|TRBV11-3|TRBJ2-2
TGTGCCAGCAGCTTAGACGGGGGGTACACCGGGGAGCTGTTTTTT
CASSLDGGYTGELFF
>TRBD2|-|TRBV9|TRBJ2-5
TGTGCCAGCAGCGCGGGACTAGGGCAAGAGACCCAGTACTTC
CASSAGLGQETQYF
>-|-|TRBV19|TRBJ1-5
TGTGCCAGTAGTAGGGAGAGCAATCAGCCCCAGCATTTT
CASSRESNQPQHF
>TRBD1|-|TRBV6-5|TRBJ1-2
TGTGCCAGCAGTTACTCAACAGGGGGCTATGGCTACACCTTC
CASSYSTGGYGYTF
>-|-|TRBV6-1|TRBJ2-7
TGTGCCAGCAGAAAAGACACGTACGAGCAGTACTTC
CASRKDTYEQYF
>-|-|TRBV6-1|TRBJ1-2
TGTGCCAGCAGTGAAGTCGGAGGGGCGAGGGGTGGCTACACCTTC
CASSEVGGARGGYTF
>TRBD1|once|TRBV10-3|TRBJ1-4
TGTGCCATCAGTGGGGGACAGGGGCTGAGTGAAAAACTGTTTTTT
CAISGGQGLSEKLFF
>-|-|TRBV9|TRBJ1-6
TGTGCCAGCAGCGTTAGCTCCTATAATTCACCCCTCCACTTT
CASSVSSYNSPLHF
>-|-|TRBV15|TRBJ1-3
TGTGCCACCAGCAGAGATAGGGGGATCTCTGGAAACACCATATATTTT
CATSRDRGISGNTIYF
>TRBD2|-|TRBV4-2|TRBJ2-2
TGTGCCAGCAGCCATGCTCCGGGACTAGCGGGGGGGCGGGGCACCGGGGAGCTGTTTTTT
CASSHAPGLAGGRGTGELFF
>-|-|TRBV5-1|TRBJ1-1
TGCGCCAGCAGCTCCGAGGGGGTGAACACTGAAGCTTTCTTT
CASSSEGVNTEAFF
>TRBD2|-|TRBV9|TRBJ2-3
TGTGCCAGCAGCGTAGATGGAGCGGGGGCCGTCACAGATACGCAGTATTTT
CASSVDGAGAVTDTQYF
>TRBD1|-|TRBV14|TRBJ1-1
TGTGCCAGCAGCCCGAACAGGGGGACGAACACTGAAGCTTTCTTT
CASSPNRGTNTEAFF
>-|-|TRBV7-8|TRBJ2-7
TGTGCCAGCAGCTCTAGAGGAGGAGGGATCCACGAGCAGTACTTC
CASSSRGGGIHEQYF
>TRBD1|-|TRBV27|TRBJ1-6
TGTGCCAGCAGTCTCCAGCTCGGGACAGGGTGGCATTCACCCCTCCACTTT
CASSLQLGTGWHSPLHF
>-|-|TRBV9|TRBJ1-1
TGTGCCAGCAGCATAAGACAGGATGGGACTGAAGCTTTCTTT
CASSIRQDGTEAFF
>TRBD1|-|TRBV6-4|TRBJ2-5
TGTGCCAGCACTGGGGACAGGGGGGAACTGTGTGCAGAGACCCAGTACTTC
CASTGDRGELCAETQYF
>-|-|TRBV29-1|TRBJ1-2
TGCAGCGTGAACCTGGCGGCTAACTATGGCTACACCTTC
CSVNLAANYGYTF
>TRBD2|-|TRBV2|TRBJ2-1
TGTGCCAGCAGTGACCAGCGGGGGGGCCTCCATGAGCAGTTCTTC
CASSDQRGGLHEQFF
>-|-|TRBV18|TRBJ1-1
TGTGCCAGCTCACCAAGCACAGAGTACCGGAACACTGAAGCTTTCTTT
CASSPSTEYRNTEAFF
>-|-|TRBV30|TRBJ2-3
TGTGCCTGTTTTGCGGGGATCACAGATACGCAGTATTTT
CACFAGITDTQYF
>-|few|TRBV6-6|TRBJ2-1
TGTGCCAGCACCATAGGCGGCTACAATGAGCAGTTCTTC
CASTIGGYNEQFF
>-|few|TRBV6-5|TRBJ1-2
TGTGCCAGCAGTTTTCACAGGGCCTATGGCTACACCTTC
CASSFHRAYGYTF
>TRBD1|-|TRBV30|TRBJ2-7
TGTGCCTGGAGTGTACCAGGGGGCGCCTCCTACGAGCAGTACTTC
CAWSVPGGASYEQYF
>-|few|TRBV5-1|TRBJ1-1
TGCGCCAGCAGCTTGGTGTCAGGGGTTTCGAACACTGAAGCTTTCTTT
CASSLVSGVSNTEAFF
>TRBD2|-|TRBV11-2|TRBJ2-7
TGTGCCAGCAGCTTCGGGGCGGGGGGTTACGAGCAGTACTTC
CASSFGAGGYEQYF
>TRBD1|-|TRBV5-1|TRBJ2-5
TGCGCCAGCAGCTTGGCTTGGGGGACAGTGAGTGAGACCCAGTACTTC
CASSLAWGTVSETQYF
>-|once|TRBV29-1|TRBJ1-2
TGCAGCGTTGAGGGACATATAAACTATGGCTACACCTTC
CSVEGHINYGYTF
>-|-|TRBV5-4|TRBJ1-1
TGTGCCAGCAGCCATATTGGGGGGGCGGGTAACACTGAAGCTTTCTTT
CASSHIGGAGNTEAFF
>TRBD1|-|TRBV29-1|TRBJ1-5
TGCAGCGTTACCACAGGGGGGAGCAATCAGCCCCAGCATTTT
CSVTTGGSNQPQHF
>TRBD2|-|TRBV7-9|TRBJ2-3
TGTGCCAGCAGCTTACTAGCGGGGGGAACAGATACGCAGTATTTT
CASSLLAGGTDTQYF
>TRBD2|-|TRBV6-6|TRBJ2-1
TGTGCCACGCGGGGGTTGGGGGAGCAGTTCTTC
CATRGLGEQFF
>TRBD2|-|TRBV7-2|TRBJ2-7
TGTGCCAGCAGCGTGGGACTAGCGGGGTCTCCCTACGAGCAGTACTTC
CASSVGLAGSPYEQYF
>TRBD2|-|TRBV7-2|TRBJ2-7
TGTGCCAGCAGCTTAGCGCGGGGGTCCTCCTACGAGCAGTACTTC
CASSLARGSSYEQYF
>TRBD1|-|TRBV6-1|TRBJ2-7
TGTGCCAGCAGTGAGGCAGGGGGCGCGGCCTACGAGCAGTACTTC
CASSEAGGAAYEQYF